A single sample gave rise to the 19 T cell receptor beta chains below, sequenced in a study of PD-1 blockade in classical Hodgkin lymphoma. Profiling relied on immunoSEQ multiplex PCR, and the TCRdb table lists in-frame clones only, not all of them. The sample lists around 90,000 clones, 78% seen once, with about 9.4% in the top ten. Stated time point: cycle 4 day 1 (C4D1), after five to seven weeks of nivolumab. No patient escaped relapse after autologous stem cell transplantation, and brentuximab vedotin exposure varied. The specimen was peripheral blood mononuclear cells (PBMCs), collected before the fourth cycle of nivolumab. The receptors derive from a human donor with classical Hodgkin lymphoma.

This chain connects TRBV10-3 to TRBJ2-7, with TRBD2 identical over 7 bases. Germline CDR1 reads ENHRY; CDR2 reads SYGVKD. J lost 6 bases, V lost 10 bases, and 12 bases had no gene match. This CDR3 region has 13 residues. CDR3 amino acids: CATRDSGGSEQYF. CDR3 bases: TGTGCCACCCGGGACTCCGGGGGGTCCGAGCAGTACTTC.

The chain is built from TRBV19 and TRBJ2-1; D is perhaps TRBD1 (6 bases). The V end lost 5 bases, the J end lost 6 bases, and 11 bases lay between the germline ends. The CDR3 extends over 13 amino acids. Germline V CDR1 and CDR2: LNHDA, SQIVND (reference sequence). CDR3 nucleotide sequence: TGTGCCAGTAGTTTCACAGGGAGCAATGAGCAGTTCTTC. This gives the protein CASSFTGSNEQFF.

The CDR3 here is CASSLGDTQYF. The CDR3 DNA follows: TGTGCCAGCAGTTTAGGAGATACGCAGTATTTT. The chain recombines TRBV28 with TRBJ2-3; unclear D gene. Per germline, CDR1 MDHEN and CDR2 SYDVKM. The CDR3 is 11 residues long. The germline V and J ends were trimmed by 2 bases and 5 bases, with 2 bases remaining between them.

The V and J genes are TRBV2 and TRBJ2-7; the match to TRBD2 covers 8 bases. Germline V gene sequence: CDR1 SNHLY, CDR2 FYNNEI. The trim removed 6 bases at V and 1 base at J, leaving 8 bases unmatched. This CDR3 comprises 15 residues. CDR3 nucleotide sequence: TGTGCCAGCAGACCTACTAGCGGATATTCCTACGAGCAGTACTTC. As protein: CASRPTSGYSYEQYF.

The chain employs TRBV19 and TRBJ1-1, with 9 nucleotides matching TRBD1. V shed 0 bases, J shed 0 bases, and the junction held 2 bases outside the gene matches. CDR3 length equals 16 residues. Per germline, CDR1 LNHDA and CDR2 SQIVND (reference sequence). CDR3 DNA: TGTGCCAGTAGTATAGATGGGACAGGGTTGAACACTGAAGCTTTCTTT. It translates to CASSIDGTGLNTEAFF.

This sequence joins TRBV27 and TRBJ2-7, with 8 nucleotides matching TRBD2. The germline V gene has CDR1 MNHEY and CDR2 SMNVEV (reference sequence). Trimming at V came to 2 bases and at J to 1 base, leaving 4 bases not matched to a gene. There are 15 residues in the CDR3. The CDR3 loop is CASSLRAGVSYEQYF. The DNA for the CDR3 is TGTGCCAGCAGTTTACGAGCGGGAGTGTCCTACGAGCAGTACTTC.

The rearrangement uses TRBV11-2 and TRBJ1-5, with 8 positions matching TRBD1. V shed 4 bases, J shed 6 bases, and the junction held 5 bases outside the gene matches. Germline loops: CDR1 SGHAT, CDR2 FQNNGV. This CDR3 spans 14 amino acids. CDR3: CASSSGQGSQPQHF. DNA for the CDR3: TGTGCCAGCAGCTCCGGACAGGGAAGTCAGCCCCAGCATTTT.

This chain links TRBV6-4 with TRBJ2-5; D is undetermined. Trimming removed 3 bases from V and 4 bases from J, with 12 bases in between. CDR3 size: 14 residues. Germline V gene sequence: CDR1 MRHNA, CDR2 SNTAGT. The CDR3 reads CASSEYGGRETQYF. The CDR3, as DNA: TGTGCCAGCAGTGAGTACGGCGGACGAGAGACCCAGTACTTC.

The J gene is TRBJ2-7, the V gene TRBV2; the D gene is possibly TRBD2 (5 bases). The CDR3 contains 13 residues. V lost 8 bases and J 6 bases, leaving 17 bases between the germline ends. Per the germline V gene, CDR1 is SNHLY and CDR2 is FYNNEI. The CDR3 here is CASALGPASEQYF. CDR3 bases: TGTGCCAGCGCACTAGGGCCGGCGAGCGAGCAGTACTTC.

This clone has just one count. V is TRBV6-6 and J is TRBJ2-5; 9 bases map to TRBD2. Per the germline V gene, CDR1 is MNHNY and CDR2 is SVGAGI (reference sequence). This CDR3 region has 12 residues. V dropped 8 bases and J dropped 4; count of bases not matched to a gene: 2. The DNA for the CDR3 is TGTGCCAGCGGTAGCGGGAGAGAGACCCAGTACTTC. Translated: CASGSGRETQYF.

In the case of this clone: In the same sample, other DNA sequences code for this CDR3. The rearrangement uses TRBV11-2 and TRBJ2-5; D ambiguous. From germline, CDR1 is SGHAT and CDR2 FQNNGV. The CDR3 spans 11 residues. V shed 1 base and J shed 5 bases, with 2 bases lying between them. This chain's CDR3 is CASSLGETQYF. CDR3 nucleotide sequence: TGTGCCAGCAGCTTAGGGGAGACCCAGTACTTC.

V usage is TRBV5-1 and J usage is TRBJ1-1; D might be TRBD1 (5 bases). Per the germline V gene, CDR1 is SGHRS and CDR2 is YFSETQ. There are 14 residues in the CDR3. Between the trimmed V and J ends, which lost 4 bases and 12 bases, there was a span of 22 bases. CDR3 sequence reads: CASSGTDPGGVPFF. The CDR3 nucleotides read TGCGCCAGCAGCGGAACAGATCCCGGGGGGGTTCCTTTCTTT.

This clone was counted between two and nine times. The V call is TRBV5-4, the J call TRBJ1-2; 11 nucleotides line up with TRBD1. This CDR3 region has 14 residues. Per the germline V gene, CDR1 is SGHNT and CDR2 is YYREEE (reference sequence). Trimming removed 2 bases from V and 8 bases from J; junction bases left unmatched: 5. The DNA for the CDR3 is TGTGCCAGCAGCTTAGGACAGGGGGCGTTGGGCTACACCTTC. Amino acid sequence: CASSLGQGALGYTF.

The V and J genes are TRBV28 and TRBJ2-7; 16 bases match TRBD2. V was clipped by 5 bases and J by 0 bases; unmatched bases: 4. This CDR3 region has 17 residues. Germline lookup yields CDR1 MDHEN and CDR2 SYDVKM. The CDR3 DNA reads TGTGCCAGCAGTATGGGACTAGCGGGAGGGATCTCCTACGAGCAGTACTTC. As protein: CASSMGLAGGISYEQYF.

The rearrangement links TRBV19 to TRBJ2-4, with 10 bases that match TRBD2. The V gene end was trimmed by 2 bases and the J gene end by 0 bases; junction bases not matched to a gene: 13. Per the germline V gene, CDR1 is LNHDA and CDR2 is SQIVND (reference sequence). There are 20 residues in the CDR3. The CDR3 DNA is TGTGCCAGTAGTATAAAGGGGGCTAGCGGGGGCGGGGTAGCCAAAAACATTCAGTACTTC. Encoded protein: CASSIKGASGGGVAKNIQYF.

The rearrangement links TRBV14 to TRBJ2-7; D perhaps matches TRBD1 (6 bases). This CDR3 is 14 amino acids long. Germline CDR1 is SGHDN and CDR2 is FVKESK. The V end lost 6 bases, the J end lost 0 bases, and 12 bases lay between the germline ends. The CDR3 region has the DNA TGTGCCAGCAGGAGGTCAGGGGCCTCCTACGAGCAGTACTTC. Translating it yields CASRRSGASYEQYF.

V gene TRBV11-1 combines with J gene TRBJ2-1; the match to TRBD2 covers 8 bases. The V segment lost 5 bases and the J segment 5 bases; nucleotides outside the gene matches: 14. Germline CDR1 and CDR2: SGHAT and FQDESV (reference sequence). The CDR3 has 17 amino acids. In DNA form, the CDR3 reads TGTGCCAGCAGCCCTCGGGCGGGGGGCAGAGGGGACAATGAGCAGTTCTTC. It is translated as CASSPRAGGRGDNEQFF.

In its sample, this clone was seen a few times. The V and J genes are TRBV10-3 and TRBJ1-3, with D tentatively TRBD1 (5 bases). This CDR3 spans 13 amino acids. Trimming cost V 5 bases and J 2 bases, with 7 bases left between them. The germline CDR1 and CDR2 sequences are ENHRY and SYGVKD. The CDR3 region is CAISLGAGNTIYF. CDR3 nucleotide sequence: TGTGCCATCAGTTTAGGGGCTGGAAACACCATATATTTT.

The chain links TRBV18 to TRBJ1-5; 7 positions agree with TRBD1. Germline V gene lookup returns CDR1 KGHSH and CDR2 LQKENI. Trimming removed 4 bases from V and 0 bases from J; junction bases left unmatched: 3. This CDR3 spans 15 amino acids. The CDR3 DNA is TGTGCCAGCTCACAGGAGGGGGCTAGCAATCAGCCCCAGCATTTT. Translating gives CASSQEGASNQPQHF.